This T cell receptor (beta chain) is drawn from a study of T cell responses to AZD1222 COVID-19 vaccine. The CDR3 loop spans 14 amino acids. Per germline, CDR1 SGHTA and CDR2 FQGTGA. With V trimmed by 5 bases and J by 7 bases, 7 bases remained unmatched. Profiling relied on immunoSEQ multiplex PCR, and the TCRdb table lists in-frame clones only, not all of them. This sample has 96,000 or so clones, with approximately 87% found just once. This specimen was peripheral blood, taken on day 0 of AZD1222 vaccination. The clonotype was recovered from an adult in good health. The J gene is TRBJ2-7, the V gene TRBV7-3, with TRBD2 matching 11 bases. The CDR3 nucleotides are TGTGCCAGCAGCATGACTAGCGGGACGGGGGAGCAGTACTTC. This translates into CASSMTSGTGEQYF.